The clone carrying this T cell receptor beta chain has just a few counts. What it recognizes is unknown. Germline V gene lookup returns CDR1 SGHAT and CDR2 FQNNGV. This CDR3 spans 15 amino acids. V dropped 2 bases and J dropped 2; count of bases not matched to a gene: 5. The sample comes from a study of T-cell reconstitution after alpha-beta-depleted transplantation in children. Study conclusions and caveats: Surviving recipient cells, namely T cells and thymic progenitors, were the source of high day-60 TCRbeta diversity in some patients. T-cell counts and diversity at one year post-transplant came mainly from newly produced T cells. It was reported that alpha-beta T cells came from several hundred expanded graft clones (about two months after transplant).

During its preparation, the TCRbeta library received unique molecular identifiers. TCRdb passed the PCR reads through MiXCR, listing each CDR3 protein once. The table lists about 980,000 distinct CDR3 sequences, around 30% of them singletons. The source material was PBMCs, mostly from graft donor cells, sampled 360 days after TCRalphabeta/CD19-depleted stem cell transplant. This receptor was identified in a boy in the first two years of life who had a stem cell transplant for SCID, so the T cells may come from the graft donor. The genes are TRBV11-2 and TRBJ1-2; 7 bases align to TRBD1. The CDR3 bases are TGTGCCAGCAGCTTACCCGTACAGGGGAACTATGGCTACACCTTC. Translation: CASSLPVQGNYGYTF. The variable domain in full, with the rest retrieved from reference TRBV11-2 and TRBJ1-2, is EAGVAQSPRYKIIEKRQSVAFWCNPISGHATLYWYQQILGQGPKLLIQFQNNGVVDDSQLPKDRFSAERLKGVDSTLKIQPAKLEDSAVYLCASSLPVQGNYGYTFGSGTRLTVV.